Presented here are 19 T cell receptor beta chains from one specimen sequenced in a study of post-analysis software for immune sequencing data. Whole-study findings and limits: TRBV segments more frequent in patients than in controls numbered a few and included TRBV5-6, TRBV5-1 and TRBV20-1.

For these receptors, no antigen is known. Each TCR beta cDNA library carried unique molecular identifiers. TCRdb redid the calling of the PCR reads with MiXCR, one entry per CDR3 protein. The table shows approximately 180,000 distinct CDR3 sequences, with about 32% occurring only once. Sequencing was carried out using blood. The receptor source for this set is a girl aged 10-17 years with multiple sclerosis.

In DNA, the CDR3 is TGTGCCAACCCTCCTGCGCTGGGCTACACCTTC. Protein: CANPPALGYTF. The chain is built from TRBV15 and TRBJ1-2; D ambiguous. The V and J ends lost 10 bases and 8 bases respectively, with 14 bases between them. The germline V gene has CDR1 LNHNV and CDR2 YYDKDF (reference sequence). The CDR3 is 11 residues long.

This rearrangement joins TRBV28 to TRBJ1-5; no reliable D call. The CDR3 extends over 13 amino acids. The germline CDR1 and CDR2 sequences are MDHEN and SYDVKM. Between the trimmed V and J ends, which lost 6 bases and 0 bases, there was a span of 6 bases. The CDR3 loop reads CASSGRSNQPQHF. The CDR3 nucleotides are TGTGCCAGCAGCGGTCGTAGCAATCAGCCCCAGCATTTT.

The chain joins TRBV15 to TRBJ1-6; D perhaps matches TRBD1 (5 bases). CDR1 is LNHNV, CDR2 YYDKDF, per germline (reference sequence). The CDR3 spans 19 residues. Trimming removed 3 bases from V and 2 bases from J, with 20 bases in between. The CDR3 region is CATSRSVGIRDAYNSPLHF. In DNA form, the CDR3 reads TGTGCCACCAGCAGGAGTGTGGGAATTCGGGACGCCTATAATTCACCCCTCCACTTT.

As regards this clonotype: An end of the junction does not agree with germline; a read error may underlie this. V usage is TRBV12-3 or TRBV12-4 and J usage is TRBJ1-5; TRBD1 agrees at 8 bases. CDR3 length: 15 amino acids. DNA of the CDR3: TGTACCAGCAGTTTTGCAGGGGGCAGCAATCAACCCCAGCATTTT. The encoded protein is CTSSFAGGSNQPQHF.

This clonotype was recorded at least ten times. The gene calls are TRBV29-1 and TRBJ1-5, with D perhaps TRBD1 (5 bases). The CDR3 spans 13 residues. The germline gives CDR1 SQVTM, CDR2 ANQGSEA. The ends were cut back, 5 bases at V and 4 bases at J, with 12 bases in the middle. This CDR3 is CSVKGAANQPQHF. CDR3 DNA sequence: TGCAGCGTTAAAGGGGCGGCTAATCAGCCCCAGCATTTT.

This clonotype came up once. The chain combines TRBV12-3 or TRBV12-4 with TRBJ2-7; 10 nucleotides match TRBD2. V shed 3 bases and J 4 bases; nucleotides not matched to a gene: 9. The CDR3 covers 16 residues. CDR3 loop: CASSFSSGRRVYEQYF. The CDR3 DNA reads TGTGCCAGCAGTTTTTCTAGCGGGAGAAGAGTTTACGAGCAGTACTTC.

The table lists this clonotype with many counts. The genes are TRBV6-2 or TRBV6-3 and TRBJ2-7; TRBD2 agrees at 7 bases. V was clipped by 2 bases and J by 6 bases; unmatched bases: 10. The CDR3 extends over 15 amino acids. The germline V gene encodes CDR1 MNHEY and CDR2 SVGEGT. The CDR3 nucleotides read TGTGCCAGCAGTTACCCGACTAGCTCCCCCGCCGAGCAGTACTTC. Its translation: CASSYPTSSPAEQYF.

In this sample, this clonotype turned up many times. The rearrangement joins TRBV7-3 to TRBJ2-7, with 8 positions matching TRBD1. CDR3 length: 15 residues. CDR1 and CDR2 from the germline V gene are SGHTA and FQGTGA. After removal of 2 bases from V and 1 base from J, the junction contained 4 bases not matched to a gene. The CDR3 sequence is CASSLVRDRSYEQYF. CDR3 sequence (DNA): TGTGCCAGCAGCTTAGTCCGGGACAGGTCCTACGAGCAGTACTTC.

This clonotype was recorded many times. The gene calls are TRBV19 and TRBJ1-2, with a tentative D call TRBD1 (6 bases). V was pared by 4 bases and J by 3 bases, with 15 bases between. The CDR3 consists of 15 residues. From germline, CDR1 is LNHDA and CDR2 SQIVND (reference sequence). This chain's CDR3 is CASSKPGGADYGYTF. CDR3 sequence (DNA): TGTGCCAGTAGTAAACCGGGGGGCGCAGACTATGGCTACACCTTC.

CDR3 loop: CASSQAPTKNYEQYF. CDR3 nucleotides: TGTGCCAGCAGCCAAGCCCCGACCAAAAACTACGAGCAGTACTTC. The chain uses TRBV3-1 and TRBJ2-4; D gene ambiguous. The J call may be in error: the DNA end matches TRBJ2-7 better. Germline loops: CDR1 LGHDT, CDR2 YNNKEL (reference sequence). CDR3 length equals 15 residues.

This clonotype was found many times. The rearrangement links TRBV20-1 to TRBJ2-3; D call uncertain. The V gene lost 2 bases and the J gene lost 3 bases, with 9 bases spanning the gap. The CDR3 loop spans 13 amino acids. Germline CDR1 DFQATT, CDR2 SNEGSKA (reference sequence). CDR3 region: CSARTPGTDTQYF. CDR3 in DNA: TGCAGTGCTAGAACCCCCGGGACAGATACGCAGTATTTT.

In this sample, this clonotype turned up a few times. V and J are TRBV10-3 and TRBJ2-3, with D possibly matching TRBD2 (6 bases). The CDR3 contains 15 residues. Germline CDR1 reads ENHRY; CDR2 reads SYGVKD. Trimming took 5 bases from V and 2 from J, leaving 14 bases between them. DNA for the CDR3: TGTGCCATCAGTACAGAGCGGGCCCTCACAGATACGCAGTATTTT. Amino acid sequence: CAISTERALTDTQYF.

Comment on this clonotype: A single base separates this from a much larger clone, so it may be a read error. V is TRBV5-1 and J is TRBJ2-5, with 7 bases matching TRBD1. This CDR3 has 12 amino acids. The germline V gene encodes CDR1 SGHRS and CDR2 YFSETQ. Trimming removed 7 bases from V and 5 bases from J; junction bases left unmatched: 5. This chain's CDR3 is CASGPRGETQYF. In nucleotides, the CDR3 is TGCGCCAGCGGCCCCAGGGGGGAGACCCAGTACTTC. The full variable domain, completed using reference TRBV5-1 and TRBJ2-5, is KAGVTQTPRYLIKTRGQQVTLSCSPISGHRSVSWYQQTPGQGLQFLFEYFSETQRNKGNFPGRFSGRQFSNSRSEMNVSTLELGDSALYLCASGPRGETQYFGPGTRLLVL.

This clonotype showed up many times. J is TRBJ2-7 and V is TRBV4-1; 9 bases are shared with TRBD2. In germline, CDR1 is MGHRA, CDR2 YSYEKL. CDR3 length: 16 residues. Germline trimming cut 1 base from V and 2 bases from J; bases unmatched to any gene: 6. DNA for the CDR3: TGCGCCAGCAGCCAAGGCCCGGGACTAGCAGCCTACGAGCAGTACTTC. The encoded protein is CASSQGPGLAAYEQYF.

A remark on this clonotype: A much more abundant neighbour one base away suggests this may be a read error. The chain links TRBV2 to TRBJ2-7, with 11 positions matching TRBD2. Per the germline V gene, CDR1 is SNHLY and CDR2 is FYNNEI. There are 17 residues in the CDR3. V was clipped by 10 bases and J by 7 bases; unmatched bases: 21. Written as DNA, the CDR3 is TGTGCCACCCCGGGACTAGCGGTCGGAGGGGCCTACAATGAGCAGTACTTC. This codes for CATPGLAVGGAYNEQYF.

This rearrangement joins TRBV4-1 to TRBJ2-7, with 8 bases that match TRBD2. This CDR3 is 16 amino acids long. Trimming removed 5 bases from V and 2 bases from J; junction bases left unmatched: 11. Germline CDR1 reads MGHRA; CDR2 reads YSYEKL. CDR3 sequence: CASSTLSGTSTYEQYF. The CDR3 nucleotides are TGCGCCAGCAGCACTCTTAGCGGGACGTCGACCTACGAGCAGTACTTC.

The V gene is TRBV12-3 or TRBV12-4, the J gene TRBJ2-2, with D unresolved. The CDR3 extends over 14 amino acids. V lost 10 bases, J lost 4 bases, and 16 bases lay in between. CDR3 sequence: CATHFYESTGELFF. The CDR3, as DNA: TGTGCCACCCATTTTTATGAGAGCACCGGGGAGCTGTTTTTT.

The rearrangement uses TRBV5-1 and TRBJ2-1; D may be TRBD2 (6 bases). The length of the CDR3 is 13 residues. V gave up 4 bases and J gave up 6 bases, with 11 bases separating them. CDR1 SGHRS and CDR2 YFSETQ come from the germline V gene. CDR3: CASSPTRGNEQFF. CDR3 in DNA: TGCGCCAGCAGCCCGACTAGAGGCAATGAGCAGTTCTTC.

A remark on this clonotype: A much larger clone is a single base away; this may be a read error. This chain joins TRBV10-3 and TRBJ2-5, with a weak D call TRBD2 (7 bases). The J call may be faulty, since TRBJ2-7 better matches the DNA end. The CDR3 is made up of 13 amino acids. Germline-derived CDR1 and CDR2 are ENHRY and SYGVKD. CDR3 sequence: CAVGGQGAYEQYF. Written as DNA, the CDR3 is TGTGCCGTCGGGGGGCAGGGTGCCTACGAGCAGTACTTC.